A selection of T cell receptor beta chains follows, all from one sample in a study of shared clonotypes between healthy human individuals. Assay: immunoSEQ multiplex PCR; the TCRdb copy retains only in-frame clones and omits some. The sample lists around 980,000 clones, approximately 78% occurring once. Sequenced: memory CD4+ T cells from PBMCs. The source of these receptors is a man between 18 and 29 years old in good health. Some clones in this sample may be carry-over from other donors' samples. Both conserved end residues are part of each CDR3. The D gene is left open where the match is weak. A row's size may be missing; if present it is once, few, many or a size class.

clone_size	v_call	j_call	d_call	cdr3_aa	cdr3_nt
NA	TRBV7-2	TRBJ2-1	TRBD2	CASSLAGVGLEGVYNEQFF	TGTGCCAGCAGCTTAGCGGGAGTGGGACTAGAGGGGGTCTACAATGAGCAGTTCTTC
NA	TRBV2	TRBJ1-5	NA	CASSEGVRDQPQHF	TGTGCCAGCAGTGAAGGGGTAAGGGACCAGCCCCAGCATTTT
NA	TRBV5-1	TRBJ1-5	NA	CASSSDGNQPQHF	TGCGCCAGCAGCTCGGACGGGAATCAGCCCCAGCATTTT
NA	TRBV19	TRBJ1-5	NA	CASSIRPGNQPQHF	TGTGCCAGTAGTATCCGACCGGGCAATCAGCCCCAGCATTTT
NA	TRBV5-6	TRBJ2-1	NA	CASSWRADLNNEQFF	TGTGCCAGCAGCTGGCGGGCTGACCTCAACAATGAGCAGTTCTTC
NA	TRBV7-9	TRBJ1-2	TRBD1	CASSLARGQGAITF	TGTGCCAGCAGCTTAGCGCGGGGCCAGGGGGCGATCACCTTC
once	TRBV7-7	TRBJ2-5	NA	CASSWTVQETQYF	TGTGCCAGCAGTTGGACAGTCCAAGAGACCCAGTACTTC
NA	TRBV27	TRBJ1-4	TRBD1	CASSPTGPSREKLFF	TGTGCCAGCAGTCCGACAGGGCCCTCGCGGGAAAAACTGTTTTTT
once	TRBV6-5	TRBJ1-1	NA	CASSYGSGRYTEAFF	TGTGCCAGCAGTTACGGGTCAGGGCGGTACACTGAAGCTTTCTTT
NA	TRBV7-8	TRBJ2-3	NA	CASSLNRENTQYF	TGTGCCAGCAGCTTAAACAGGGAAAATACGCAGTATTTT
NA	TRBV5-5	TRBJ2-5	TRBD1	CASSPRQTGGQETQYF	TGTGCCAGCAGCCCCAGGCAAACAGGGGGGCAAGAGACCCAGTACTTC
NA	TRBV7-3	TRBJ2-5	TRBD1	CASSSSTGKKETQYF	TGTGCCAGCAGCTCCTCGACAGGGAAGAAAGAGACCCAGTACTTC
NA	TRBV6-1	TRBJ2-7	NA	CASRPNRDSREQYF	TGTGCCAGCAGACCTAACAGGGACTCCCGGGAGCAGTACTTC
few	TRBV7-8	TRBJ2-5	TRBD2	CASSWTSGRDVETQYF	TGTGCCAGCAGCTGGACTAGCGGGAGGGATGTAGAGACCCAGTACTTC
once	TRBV28	TRBJ2-3	TRBD2	CASSPSGRAGTDTQYF	TGTGCCAGCAGCCCTAGCGGGAGGGCGGGCACAGATACGCAGTATTTT
NA	TRBV25-1	TRBJ2-3	NA	CASSDARPVDTQYF	TGTGCCAGCAGTGACGCCAGGCCTGTGGATACGCAGTATTTT
NA	TRBV2	TRBJ2-6	NA	CASRKASGANVLTF	TGTGCCAGCAGGAAGGCCTCTGGGGCCAACGTCCTGACTTTC
NA	TRBV15	TRBJ2-1	NA	CATSGVRSGDEQFF	TGTGCCACCAGCGGCGTCCGATCTGGGGATGAGCAGTTCTTC
NA	TRBV5-1	TRBJ2-5	NA	CASSLVGGEETQYF	TGCGCCAGCAGCTTGGTAGGAGGGGAAGAGACCCAGTACTTC
NA	TRBV30	TRBJ1-4	TRBD1	CAWSVGTGYEKLFF	TGTGCCTGGAGTGTTGGGACAGGGTACGAAAAACTGTTTTTT
NA	TRBV11-2	TRBJ2-7	TRBD2	CASSSGGVAGVGEQYF	TGTGCCAGCAGCTCAGGCGGGGTAGCGGGAGTAGGCGAGCAGTACTTC
NA	TRBV29-1	TRBJ2-1	NA	CSVVPPYNEQFF	TGCAGCGTTGTTCCGCCCTACAATGAGCAGTTCTTC
NA	TRBV29-1	TRBJ2-4	NA	CSVEGQLAKNIQYF	TGCAGCGTTGAGGGGCAGCTAGCCAAAAACATTCAGTACTTC
NA	TRBV29-1	TRBJ1-1	NA	CSVDPGTRTEAFF	TGCAGCGTTGATCCGGGGACTCGCACTGAAGCTTTCTTT
NA	TRBV25-1	TRBJ1-4	TRBD1	CASSETKGTDEKLFF	TGTGCCAGCAGTGAGACAAAAGGGACAGACGAAAAACTGTTTTTT
NA	TRBV5-1	TRBJ2-1	TRBD1	CASSATGTAYNEQFF	TGCGCCAGCAGCGCAACCGGGACAGCATACAATGAGCAGTTCTTC
once	TRBV5-1	TRBJ2-7	NA	CASSLGYQLSSYEQYF	TGCGCCAGCAGCTTGGGCTACCAGTTGAGCTCCTACGAGCAGTACTTC
NA	TRBV4-2	TRBJ1-1	NA	CASSQDQEASTEAFF	TGTGCCAGCAGCCAAGACCAGGAGGCGAGCACTGAAGCTTTCTTT
NA	TRBV28	TRBJ1-2	NA	CASGNFYGYTF	TGTGCCAGCGGAAACTTCTATGGCTACACCTTC
NA	TRBV7-9	TRBJ2-7	NA	CASSRTGSPEQYF	TGTGCCAGCAGCCGCACGGGGTCCCCGGAGCAGTACTTC
NA	TRBV10-2	TRBJ2-7	TRBD2	CASSDITSGSYEQYF	TGCGCCAGCAGTGACATTACCAGCGGGAGCTACGAGCAGTACTTC
NA	TRBV18	TRBJ2-3	NA	CASSPLQDTDTQYF	TGTGCCAGCTCACCATTACAGGACACAGATACGCAGTATTTT
NA	TRBV4-3	TRBJ1-4	TRBD1	CASSHRTGGDEKLFF	TGCGCCAGCAGCCACAGGACAGGGGGCGATGAAAAACTGTTTTTT
few	TRBV7-9	TRBJ2-3	NA	CASSPRGGTDTQYF	TGTGCCAGCAGCCCCCGTGGAGGCACAGATACGCAGTATTTT
NA	TRBV6-6	TRBJ2-7	TRBD1	CASTRTGEYEQYF	TGTGCCAGCACCCGGACAGGGGAATACGAGCAGTACTTC